Presented here are 20 T cell receptor beta chains from one specimen sequenced in a study of T cell responses to AZD1222 COVID-19 vaccine. TCRdb's table, derived via immunoSEQ multiplex PCR, lists solely in-frame clones and lacks some. Found here are around 72,000 clones, about nine tenths of them singletons; the top ten hold about 24%. Sample: peripheral blood, taken on day 0 of AZD1222 vaccination. The receptors were sampled from an adult in good health.

The genes are TRBV12-3 or TRBV12-4 and TRBJ1-1; unclear D gene. The V gene lost 6 bases and the J gene lost 1 base, with 9 bases spanning the gap. The CDR3 sequence is 13 residues long. CDR3 coding DNA: TGTGCCAGCAGGAGGGCGGAGAACACTGAAGCTTTCTTT. Translated: CASRRAENTEAFF.

In this sample, this clone turned up a few times. V is TRBV6-6 and J is TRBJ1-1; D is unresolved. The length of the CDR3 is 13 residues. V was shortened by 3 bases and J by 10 bases, with 15 bases between the two germline ends. CDR1 is MNHNY and CDR2 is SVGAGI in the germline V gene (reference sequence). The CDR3 sequence is CASSYVAATRAFF. CDR3 DNA: TGTGCCAGCAGTTATGTCGCGGCGACCCGAGCTTTCTTT.

The rearrangement uses TRBV7-8 and TRBJ1-2; tentatively, D is TRBD1 (6 bases). Germline values: CDR1 SGHVS, CDR2 FQNEAQ. CDR3 size: 12 residues. The germline V and J ends were trimmed by 1 base and 7 bases, with 7 bases remaining between them. CDR3 DNA sequence: TGTGCCAGCAGCTTAGGAGGGGGTGGCTACACCTTC. Its protein is CASSLGGGGYTF.

The genes are TRBV7-2 and TRBJ2-6; no clear D. V was clipped by 10 bases and J by 1 base, with 11 bases between them. The CDR3 loop spans 14 amino acids. Germline CDR1 reads SGHTA; CDR2 reads FQGNSA. CDR3 in amino acids: CANGLSSGANVLTF. CDR3 nucleotide sequence: TGTGCCAACGGGCTATCATCTGGGGCCAACGTCCTGACTTTC.

This chain links TRBV6-5 with TRBJ1-4, with D unresolved. The length of the CDR3 is 12 residues. The V end lost 11 bases, the J end lost 7 bases, and 14 bases lay between the germline ends. Looked up from germline, CDR1 is MNHEY and CDR2 is SVGAGI. The CDR3 spells CAARRWGEKLFF. The CDR3 DNA reads as TGTGCCGCGAGGCGGTGGGGTGAAAAACTGTTTTTT.

The chain carries TRBV5-8 and TRBJ2-7; D unclear. Between the trimmed V and J ends, which lost 3 bases and 10 bases, there was a span of 11 bases. Germline lookup yields CDR1 SGHTS and CDR2 YDEGEE. The CDR3 spans 11 residues. The CDR3 DNA follows: TGTGCCAGCAGCTGGGTGGGCAGACAGTACTTC. Amino acid sequence: CASSWVGRQYF.

V is TRBV5-1 and J is TRBJ1-1; no definite D call. Trimming shortened V by 3 bases and J by 0 bases, and 6 bases separated the two germline ends. This CDR3 is 13 amino acids long. Germline loops: CDR1 SGHRS, CDR2 YFSETQ. CDR3 nucleotide sequence: TGCGCCAGCAGCTCCCAGTTGAACACTGAAGCTTTCTTT. It codes for CASSSQLNTEAFF.

V is TRBV7-9 and J is TRBJ2-3; no firm D call. Trimming took 0 bases from V and 0 from J, leaving 10 bases between them. The germline V gene has CDR1 SEHNR and CDR2 FQNEAQ (reference sequence). CDR3 size: 16 residues. CDR3 coding DNA: TGTGCCAGCAGCTTAGCGGTCTATTCGAGCACAGATACGCAGTATTTT. It yields the protein CASSLAVYSSTDTQYF.

This clone occurred a few times. The chain carries TRBV7-2 and TRBJ2-5, with a weak D call TRBD2 (6 bases). The V and J ends lost 5 bases and 1 base respectively, with 8 bases between them. Germline assignment: CDR1 SGHTA and CDR2 FQGNSA. This CDR3 spans 13 amino acids. The CDR3: CASSRRVQETQYF. The CDR3 DNA is TGTGCCAGCAGCCGGAGGGTCCAAGAGACCCAGTACTTC.

The chain is built from TRBV5-6 and TRBJ1-2; TRBD1 aligns across 9 bases. In germline, CDR1 is SGHDT, CDR2 YYEEEE. Trimming took 4 bases from V and 4 from J; bases not matched to a gene: 8. CDR3 size: 15 residues. As DNA, the CDR3 is TGTGCCAGCAGCCTTGGGGACAGGGCGACCTATGGCTACACCTTC. Its protein is CASSLGDRATYGYTF.

This chain joins TRBV30 and TRBJ1-4; 7 bases agree with TRBD1. V gave up 5 bases and J gave up 3 bases; unmatched junction bases: 6. Germline assignment: CDR1 GTSNPN and CDR2 SVGIG (reference sequence). CDR3 size: 14 residues. The CDR3 loop reads CAWFPGGANEKLFF. The CDR3 nucleotides read TGTGCCTGGTTTCCAGGGGGAGCTAATGAAAAACTGTTTTTT.

The genes are TRBV13 and TRBJ2-1, with no clear D. This CDR3 contains 15 residues. Trimming took 6 bases from V and 10 from J, leaving 22 bases between them. Germline values: CDR1 PRHDT, CDR2 FYEKMQ (reference sequence). CDR3 amino acids: CASSPGQRRSSEQFF. The CDR3 coding sequence is TGTGCCAGCAGTCCCGGGCAGAGGAGATCATCGGAGCAGTTCTTC.

This clone was detected only once. The chain is built from TRBV5-6 and TRBJ1-2; TRBD1 aligns across 8 bases. Germline V gives CDR1 SGHDT, CDR2 YYEEEE. The trim removed 1 base at V and 4 bases at J, leaving 6 bases unmatched. There are 15 residues in the CDR3. The CDR3 DNA sequence: TGTGCCAGCAGCTTGTATCAGGGGGCAGGCTATGGCTACACCTTC. Translating gives CASSLYQGAGYGYTF.

The V and J genes are TRBV6-5 and TRBJ1-5; D is ambiguous. Germline V gene lookup returns CDR1 MNHEY and CDR2 SVGAGI. The CDR3 extends over 14 amino acids. The ends were cut back, 6 bases at V and 5 bases at J, with 14 bases in the middle. DNA of the CDR3: TGTGCCAGCAGGGACTTCTTCGGGGATCAGCCCCAGCATTTT. It codes for CASRDFFGDQPQHF.

The table lists this clone with a few counts. This chain joins TRBV19 and TRBJ1-1, with TRBD1 matching 7 bases. This CDR3 region has 14 residues. Losses at the gene ends were 8 bases for V and 4 bases for J; bases not matched to a gene: 10. Germline lookup yields CDR1 LNHDA and CDR2 SQIVND (reference sequence). As DNA, the CDR3 is TGTGCCAGTTCGCTCCTACAGGGGCTCACTGAAGCTTTCTTT. The encoded protein is CASSLLQGLTEAFF.

The chain recombines TRBV6-5 with TRBJ1-1; maybe TRBD1 (5 bases). The CDR3 extends over 14 amino acids. V shed 8 bases and J shed 1 base, with 14 bases lying between them. Germline V gene data show CDR1 as MNHEY and CDR2 as SVGAGI. The CDR3 sequence: CASGLGGSNTEAFF. The CDR3 region has the DNA TGTGCCAGCGGCCTTGGGGGATCGAACACTGAAGCTTTCTTT.

The V gene is TRBV5-1, the J gene TRBJ2-5; the match to TRBD2 covers 8 bases. V shed 3 bases and J 5 bases; nucleotides not matched to a gene: 12. The CDR3 totals 16 residues. Germline CDR1 SGHRS, CDR2 YFSETQ. The CDR3: CASSWEPSGGRETQYF. The CDR3 DNA follows: TGCGCCAGCAGCTGGGAACCGAGCGGGGGCCGGGAGACCCAGTACTTC.

In its sample, this clone was seen once. The chain joins TRBV11-2 to TRBJ1-3, with TRBD1 matching over 12 bases. CDR1 is SGHAT, CDR2 FQNNGV, per germline. The J segment lost 3 bases and the V segment lost 6 bases, leaving 12 bases of the junction unmatched. The CDR3 is 18 residues long. The CDR3 protein is CASRSPGTGGVGGNTIYF. CDR3 DNA sequence: TGTGCCAGCAGATCTCCCGGGACAGGGGGCGTAGGTGGAAACACCATATATTTT.

This sequence joins TRBV19 and TRBJ1-1, with D perhaps matching TRBD1 (6 bases). The CDR3 is 15 residues long. Looked up from germline, CDR1 is LNHDA and CDR2 is SQIVND (reference sequence). V was trimmed by 4 bases and J by 5 bases, leaving 17 bases between them. In DNA form, the CDR3 reads TGTGCCAGTAGTACCCCGGGGAGGGGGACGACTGAAGCTTTCTTT. This codes for CASSTPGRGTTEAFF.

The chain has TRBV7-6 and TRBJ2-7; a possible D gene is TRBD1 (6 bases). This CDR3 has 13 amino acids. Trimming cost V 4 bases and J 9 bases, with 16 bases left between them. CDR1 is SGHVS and CDR2 is FNYEAQ in the germline V gene. CDR3 amino acids: CASSSGVGSVQYF. The CDR3 DNA follows: TGTGCCAGCAGCTCAGGGGTTGGCTCGGTGCAGTACTTC.